The 3 T cell receptor beta chains presented below share a single source sample, sequenced in a study of human T cells and chemical hapten exposure. One entry per CDR3 protein results from TCRdb running MiXCR on the RACE reads. Among roughly 38,000 distinct CDR3 sequences, 7.5% to 8% were seen once, and the ten largest hold 1% to 1.5%. Indicated time point: pre-sensitization, week 0. As to treatment: therapeutic diphenylcyclopropenone sensitization with weekly scalp DPC. Sequenced here: whole blood, sampled in connection with sensitization to the hapten diphenylcyclopropenone (DPC). The receptors were gathered from a woman aged 50 to 65 with alopecia areata. Some clones in this sample may be carry-over from other donors' samples.

This clonotype came up many times. This chain joins TRBV7-9 and TRBJ1-1, with D perhaps matching TRBD1 (5 bases). The CDR3 consists of 13 residues. The germline V and J ends were trimmed by 6 bases and 5 bases, with 13 bases remaining between them. Germline lookup yields CDR1 SEHNR and CDR2 FQNEAQ (reference sequence). The CDR3 DNA is TGTGCCAGCAGGGGCAGGGAAAAGACTGAAGCTTTCTTT. Translated, it gives CASRGREKTEAFF.

The chain recombines TRBV12-3 or TRBV12-4 with TRBJ2-2, with D uncertain. The germline V and J ends were trimmed by 1 base and 5 bases, with 2 bases remaining between them. There are 12 residues in the CDR3. The chain's CDR3 is CASSLVTGELFF. Written as DNA, the CDR3 is TGTGCCAGCAGTTTAGTAACCGGGGAGCTGTTTTTT.

This clonotype showed up just a few times. CDR3 sequence (DNA): TGTGCCAGCAGCCAAGATGGAGGGACTACCCGGGGTGAGCAGTTCTTC. Its protein product is CASSQDGGTTRGEQFF. The chain couples TRBV14 to TRBJ2-1, with 7 bases lining up with TRBD2. Germline V gene lookup returns CDR1 SGHDN and CDR2 FVKESK. The CDR3 runs to 16 residues. J lost 9 bases, V lost 0 bases, and 11 bases had no gene match.